Below, 23 T cell receptor beta chains from the same sample are listed, as sequenced in a study of response to subunit inactivated influenza vaccine. TCRdb analysed the RT-PCR reads with MiXCR anew, one entry per CDR3 protein. The data hold 530,000 or so distinct CDR3 sequences, with 10% to 15% observed a single time. Sequenced material: PBMCs from blood, taken on the day of vaccination. The receptor source for this set is a middle-aged man who received an inactivated influenza vaccine.

This clonotype has a handful of counts. This chain links TRBV24-1 with TRBJ2-1; 8 nucleotides align to TRBD1. V shed 5 bases and J 2 bases; nucleotides not matched to a gene: 7. The CDR3 is 16 amino acids. Germline V lookup: CDR1 KGHDR, CDR2 SFDVKD. CDR3 sequence reads: CATSVDRGSTYNEQFF. In nucleotides, the CDR3 is TGTGCCACCAGTGTAGACAGGGGAAGCACCTACAATGAGCAGTTCTTC.

This clonotype was counted a few times. The chain has TRBV4-3 and TRBJ1-1; D unclear. V was cut by 1 base and J by 5 bases, with 11 bases left in between. The CDR3 contains 14 residues. Germline CDR1 is LGHNA and CDR2 is YSLEER. CDR3 residues: CASSQALGGTEAFF. The CDR3 coding sequence is TGCGCCAGCAGCCAAGCCCTAGGAGGAACTGAAGCTTTCTTT.

This clonotype was observed many times. The J gene is TRBJ2-7, the V gene TRBV10-1; TRBD1 matches at 9 bases. Trimming cost V 2 bases and J 7 bases; bases outside gene matches: 3. This CDR3 is 13 amino acids long. Germline V gene lookup returns CDR1 WNHNN and CDR2 SYGVQD (reference sequence). CDR3 DNA sequence: TGCGCCAGCAGTGAGGGGGGGACAGGGGAGCAGTACTTC. Translating it yields CASSEGGTGEQYF.

This clonotype was counted at least ten times. The junction departs from the called germline gene at one end, perhaps through a read error. V and J are TRBV3-1 and TRBJ2-5; 9 bases map to TRBD1. The CDR3 runs to 12 residues. Per germline, CDR1 LGHDT and CDR2 YNNKEL (reference sequence). CDR3 DNA: TGTGCCAGCAGCAATACGGGGACAGGGCAGTGCTTC. Protein sequence: CASSNTGTGQCF.

V and J are TRBV28 and TRBJ2-7, with 7 bases lining up with TRBD1. CDR3 length equals 13 residues. V was pared by 10 bases and J by 4 bases, with 10 bases of the junction left unmatched. Germline V CDR1 and CDR2: MDHEN, SYDVKM. The chain's CDR3 is CATRQGQEYEQYF. Written as DNA, the CDR3 is TGTGCCACCAGACAGGGTCAAGAGTACGAGCAGTACTTC.

The chain employs TRBV4-2 and TRBJ2-3; 9 bases line up with TRBD2. The CDR3 is 17 residues long. Germline CDR1 and CDR2: LGHNA and YNFKEQ. With 0 bases clipped from V and 0 bases from J, the junction kept 4 bases outside the gene matches. The CDR3 nucleotides are TGTGCCAGCAGCCAAGACCAGCGGGGGGCCAGCACAGATACGCAGTATTTT. Protein: CASSQDQRGASTDTQYF.

This clonotype was counted at least ten times. The chain has TRBV2 and TRBJ2-6; D tentatively reads TRBD1 or TRBD2 (6 bases each). The CDR3 runs 15 residues. Deletions cut 6 bases from V and 0 bases from J, with 9 bases between. CDR1 and CDR2 from the germline V gene are SNHLY and FYNNEI. CDR3 coding DNA: TGTGCCAGCAGGGAGGGGGTCTCTGGGGCCAACGTCCTGACTTTC. Residues: CASREGVSGANVLTF.

This clonotype has more than one count but fewer than ten. The gene calls are TRBV2 and TRBJ2-2; D is unclear. V was cut by 6 bases and J by 2 bases, with 10 bases left in between. CDR3 length: 14 amino acids. The V gene's germline CDR1 is SNHLY and CDR2 FYNNEI. CDR3 nucleotides: TGTGCCAGCAGGGCGACACTTAACACCGGGGAGCTGTTTTTT. Amino acids: CASRATLNTGELFF.

This clonotype was picked up many times. The chain combines TRBV7-2 with TRBJ2-3; D not resolved. CDR3 length equals 15 residues. The V end was cut by 2 bases, the J end by 4 bases, with 13 bases between. Germline lookup yields CDR1 SGHTA and CDR2 FQGNSA. CDR3 in DNA: TGTGCCAGCAGCTTACTTGTAGCCTCACCAGATACGCAGTATTTT. Translating it yields CASSLLVASPDTQYF.

The chain employs TRBV4-3 and TRBJ2-1; the D gene is possibly TRBD2 (6 bases). Germline CDR1 LGHNA, CDR2 YSLEER. The CDR3 has 15 amino acids. V dropped 1 base and J dropped 7 bases, with 14 bases sitting between them. CDR3 region: CASSQGLAKSNEQFF. CDR3 sequence (DNA): TGCGCCAGCAGCCAAGGGCTAGCGAAGAGTAATGAGCAGTTCTTC.

This clonotype came up a few times. The rearrangement joins TRBV27 to TRBJ2-1; 7 nucleotides agree with TRBD2. V was pared by 2 bases and J by 2 bases, with 3 bases of the junction left unmatched. The germline gives CDR1 MNHEY, CDR2 SMNVEV (reference sequence). The CDR3 has 15 residues. The CDR3, as DNA: TGTGCCAGCAGTTTACGGGCGGGAGCCTACAATGAGCAGTTCTTC. Protein sequence: CASSLRAGAYNEQFF.

The genes are TRBV20-1 and TRBJ2-2; D unresolved. Germline lookup yields CDR1 DFQATT and CDR2 SNEGSKA (reference sequence). The CDR3 runs to 12 residues. Trimming left V 6 bases short and J 5 bases short, with 10 bases between. The CDR3 region is CSARMGTGELFF. DNA of the CDR3: TGCAGTGCGAGGATGGGAACCGGGGAGCTGTTTTTT.

The V call is TRBV11-2, the J call TRBJ2-4; 9 nucleotides agree with TRBD1. This CDR3 has 16 amino acids. Germline V gene data show CDR1 as SGHAT and CDR2 as FQNNGV. The ends lost 5 bases at V and 1 base at J; junction bases unmatched: 6. CDR3 DNA sequence: TGTGCCAGCAGCCACACCGGGACAGGGGCCAAAAACATTCAGTACTTC. Its protein product is CASSHTGTGAKNIQYF.

In this sample, this clonotype turned up a few times. The J gene is TRBJ2-1, the V gene TRBV19, with TRBD2 identical over 8 bases. The CDR3 has 14 amino acids. V was pared by 3 bases and J by 4 bases, with 2 bases of the junction left unmatched. The germline V gene encodes CDR1 LNHDA and CDR2 SQIVND (reference sequence). The CDR3 region has the DNA TGTGCCAGTAGTATTAGCGGGGTATACAATGAGCAGTTCTTC. It codes for CASSISGVYNEQFF.

This clonotype was counted ten times or more. The V gene is TRBV5-1, the J gene TRBJ2-7, with 9 bases aligning to TRBD2. Germline CDR1 and CDR2: SGHRS and YFSETQ. There are 17 residues in the CDR3. V lost 0 bases and J lost 6; bases outside the gene matches: 13. CDR3 sequence (DNA): TGCGCCAGCAGCTTGGCTGAATTTCTAGCGGGATCGTCCGAGCAGTACTTC. This gives the protein CASSLAEFLAGSSEQYF.

The genes are TRBV20-1 and TRBJ1-6; D perhaps matches TRBD1 (5 bases). Germline CDR1 and CDR2: DFQATT and SNEGSKA (reference sequence). CDR3 length: 14 amino acids. The V and J ends lost 0 bases and 6 bases respectively, with 9 bases between them. CDR3 coding DNA: TGCAGTGCTAGAGAGAGGGGTTTTAATTCACCCCTCCACTTT. This encodes CSARERGFNSPLHF.

This chain links TRBV20-1 with TRBJ1-2; TRBD1 matches 11 bases. The CDR3 is made up of 13 amino acids. The V segment lost 8 bases and the J segment 5 bases; nucleotides outside the gene matches: 7. Germline CDR1 is DFQATT and CDR2 is SNEGSKA (reference sequence). CDR3 sequence (DNA): TGCAGTACCGGGACAGGGGGAGGGTATGGCTACACCTTC. Translating it yields CSTGTGGGYGYTF.

The CDR3 is CASSPQSSSGEQYF. The CDR3 nucleotides are TGTGCCAGCAGCCCCCAGTCCAGCTCGGGCGAGCAGTACTTC. This chain joins TRBV7-9 and TRBJ2-7; no clear D. There are 14 residues in the CDR3. Between the trimmed V and J ends, which lost 5 bases and 6 bases, there was a span of 17 bases. CDR1 is SEHNR and CDR2 is FQNEAQ in the germline V gene (reference sequence).

This clonotype was observed a handful of times. The chain joins TRBV2 to TRBJ2-4; 7 bases map to TRBD2. The CDR3 loop spans 15 amino acids. V dropped 2 bases and J dropped 11; count of bases not matched to a gene: 12. The germline V gene encodes CDR1 SNHLY and CDR2 FYNNEI. In nucleotides, the CDR3 is TGTGCCAGCAGTGAATTAGGGAGGGCCACGGGGTTTCAGTACTTC. Translated: CASSELGRATGFQYF.

V is TRBV28 and J is TRBJ2-7; D tentatively fits TRBD1 or TRBD2 (5 bases each). The CDR3 covers 15 residues. V lost 6 bases and J 2 bases, leaving 17 bases between the germline ends. From germline, CDR1 is MDHEN and CDR2 SYDVKM. In DNA form, the CDR3 reads TGTGCCAGCAGCGCCCCGGGACCGGCCACCTACGAGCAGTACTTC. Encoded protein: CASSAPGPATYEQYF.

The chain links TRBV27 to TRBJ1-5; no firm D call. Germline V lookup: CDR1 MNHEY, CDR2 SMNVEV (reference sequence). V was clipped by 6 bases and J by 2 bases, with 14 bases between them. CDR3 length: 15 amino acids. The chain's CDR3 is CASRAISLGNQPQHF. CDR3 coding DNA: TGTGCCAGCAGGGCTATTTCGCTGGGCAATCAGCCCCAGCATTTT.

The J gene is TRBJ2-5, the V gene TRBV12-3 or TRBV12-4, with 11 positions matching TRBD2. V dropped 5 bases and J dropped 2; count of bases not matched to a gene: 7. The CDR3 length is 16 residues. CDR3 loop: CASSTRLAGKQETQYF. Here the CDR3 DNA reads TGTGCCAGCAGTACTAGACTAGCGGGAAAACAAGAGACCCAGTACTTC.

This clonotype has at least ten counts. J is TRBJ2-7 and V is TRBV7-9, with TRBD1 identical over 7 bases. CDR3 length equals 14 residues. CDR1 is SEHNR, CDR2 FQNEAQ, per germline (reference sequence). The V segment lost 1 base and the J segment 4 bases; nucleotides outside the gene matches: 4. For the CDR3, the DNA is TGTGCCAGCAGCTTAGAGACAGGGCGGTACGAGCAGTACTTC. It yields the protein CASSLETGRYEQYF. Supplemented by reference TRBV7-9 and TRBJ2-7, the full variable domain reads DTGVSQNPRHKITKRGQNVTFRCDPISEHNRLYWYRQTLGQGPEFLTYFQNEAQLEKSRLLSDRFSAERPKGSFSTLEIQRTEQGDSAMYLCASSLETGRYEQYFGPGTRLTVT.